This T cell receptor (beta chain) was documented in a study of blood T cells in healthy people across ages. Points from the study as a whole: Per million T cells, TCR beta diversity dropped roughly linearly as age increased.

Germline CDR1 and CDR2: ENHRY and SYGVKD. The CDR3 has 15 residues. V dropped 3 bases and J dropped 10 bases, with 21 bases sitting between them. A second PCR of about 6 to 11 cycles used a sample-barcoded 5' primer and a J-beta primer mix. In TCRdb, the 5' RACE reads were re-called with MiXCR into one record per CDR3 protein. The sample carries about a million distinct CDR3 sequences, roughly half recorded once. On this clonotype itself: Its antigen is unidentified.

This TCR derives from a woman aged 55-69 years in good health. The sample consisted of blood. This chain uses TRBV10-3 with TRBJ1-2; D unresolved. The CDR3 bases are TGTGCCATCAGTGAAAAAGCATCTACCACCGAATACTACACCTTC. Protein: CAISEKASTTEYYTF.